The 16 T cell receptor beta chains in this list originate from one sample, sequenced in a study of cytomegalovirus exposure and HLA in healthy donors. A multiplex PCR was run with 60 Vbeta primers and 13 Jbeta primers. Method: immunoSEQ multiplex PCR; TCRdb's copy keeps in-frame clones and lacks some. This table has about 140,000 clones, roughly 80% appearing once. Specimen: PBMCs. These receptors originate from a man aged 35-49 years in good health and CMV-seronegative.

The chain joins TRBV5-1 to TRBJ2-1; 8 positions match TRBD2. This CDR3 contains 15 residues. V lost 4 bases to trimming and J lost 0 bases; unmatched junction nucleotides: 3. Germline CDR1 reads SGHRS; CDR2 reads YFSETQ. In DNA, the CDR3 is TGCGCCAGCAGCCCGGGAGGGGGCTCCTACAATGAGCAGTTCTTC. Its protein is CASSPGGGSYNEQFF.

The rearrangement uses TRBV6-6 and TRBJ1-6; TRBD1 agrees at 10 bases. With 5 bases clipped from V and 9 bases from J, the junction kept 7 bases outside the gene matches. The CDR3 has 15 amino acids. Germline V gives CDR1 MNHNY, CDR2 SVGAGI (reference sequence). The CDR3 loop reads CASSHLTGGGSPLHF. The CDR3 DNA is TGTGCCAGCAGTCACCTGACAGGGGGCGGTTCACCCCTCCACTTT.

This chain uses TRBV2 with TRBJ2-5, with 8 bases lining up with TRBD1. The CDR3 extends over 13 amino acids. The germline V gene has CDR1 SNHLY and CDR2 FYNNEI. Trimming took 7 bases from V and 3 from J; bases not matched to a gene: 4. The CDR3 loop reads CASNLDREETQYF. The CDR3 DNA sequence: TGTGCCAGCAACCTGGACAGGGAAGAGACCCAGTACTTC.

This chain joins TRBV25-1 and TRBJ1-4; D might be TRBD1 (6 bases). This CDR3 comprises 15 residues. V was cut by 2 bases and J by 6 bases, with 13 bases left in between. Germline CDR1 is MGHDK and CDR2 is SYGVNS. The CDR3 region is CASSEDTGFDEKLFF. Here the CDR3 DNA reads TGTGCCAGCAGTGAAGATACAGGGTTTGATGAAAAACTGTTTTTT.

The chain uses TRBV5-1 and TRBJ1-3, with D perhaps matching TRBD1 (5 bases). The V end lost 4 bases, the J end lost 4 bases, and 12 bases lay between the germline ends. The CDR3 loop spans 14 amino acids. CDR1 SGHRS and CDR2 YFSETQ come from the germline V gene. The CDR3 is CASSPGLSGNTIYF. In nucleotides, the CDR3 is TGCGCCAGCAGCCCGGGACTATCCGGAAACACCATATATTTT.

The CDR3 protein is CASSQLEGAGTEAFF. In nucleotides, the CDR3 is TGTGCCAGCAGCCAATTGGAGGGGGCGGGCACTGAAGCTTTCTTT. The chain carries TRBV11-1 and TRBJ1-1; 7 nucleotides align to TRBD1. The CDR3 is made up of 15 amino acids. Trimming cost V 5 bases and J 4 bases; bases outside gene matches: 10. Germline-derived CDR1 and CDR2 are SGHAT and FQDESV (reference sequence).

The rearrangement joins TRBV5-8 to TRBJ2-3; D may be TRBD1 (7 bases). Per the germline V gene, CDR1 is SGHTS and CDR2 is YDEGEE. V gave up 0 bases and J gave up 5 bases, with 16 bases separating them. This CDR3 contains 16 residues. This chain's CDR3 is CASSLAGRGVKDTQYF. CDR3 DNA: TGTGCCAGCAGCTTGGCGGGCAGGGGGGTTAAAGATACGCAGTATTTT. Based on the CDR3 plus reference TRBV5-8 and TRBJ2-3, the full variable domain is EAGVTQSPTHLIKTRGQQATLRCSPISGHTSVYWYQQALGLGLQFLLWYDEGEERNRGNFPPRFSGRQFPNYSSELNVNALELEDSALYLCASSLAGRGVKDTQYFGPGTRLTVL.

This clone was detected once. The CDR3 loop reads CASSEALAGELFF. The DNA for the CDR3 is TGTGCCAGCAGTGAAGCACTAGCCGGGGAGCTGTTTTTT. V and J are TRBV2 and TRBJ2-2, with a weak D call TRBD2 (5 bases). Germline values: CDR1 SNHLY, CDR2 FYNNEI. CDR3 length: 13 amino acids. Trimming shortened V by 0 bases and J by 6 bases, and 5 bases separated the two germline ends.

The chain joins TRBV18 to TRBJ1-5; TRBD1 aligns across 12 bases. Germline values: CDR1 KGHSH, CDR2 LQKENI. This CDR3 spans 17 amino acids. Trimming removed 3 bases from V and 3 bases from J; junction bases left unmatched: 6. The CDR3 DNA reads as TGTGCCAGCTCACCTGGGACAGGGGGCGGTTTCAATCAGCCCCAGCATTTT. Amino acid sequence: CASSPGTGGGFNQPQHF.

The chain links TRBV4-1 to TRBJ2-7; 9 bases map to TRBD1. Trimming cost V 5 bases and J 4 bases; bases outside gene matches: 9. The germline gives CDR1 MGHRA, CDR2 YSYEKL. The CDR3 sequence is 15 residues long. The CDR3 sequence: CASSLRGQGGYEQYF. CDR3 bases: TGCGCCAGCAGCTTGAGGGGACAGGGTGGTTACGAGCAGTACTTC.

This chain joins TRBV5-1 and TRBJ1-1; 9 bases are a match to TRBD1. This CDR3 has 15 residues. Germline V lookup: CDR1 SGHRS, CDR2 YFSETQ. The J segment lost 1 base and the V segment lost 4 bases, leaving 5 bases of the junction unmatched. CDR3 sequence: CASSGPQGANTEAFF. CDR3 DNA: TGCGCCAGCAGCGGGCCACAGGGGGCGAACACTGAAGCTTTCTTT.

The chain carries TRBV4-1 and TRBJ2-3; D might be TRBD2 (7 bases). The V end lost 0 bases, the J end lost 7 bases, and 14 bases lay between the germline ends. This CDR3 has 15 residues. Germline assignment: CDR1 MGHRA and CDR2 YSYEKL. Here the CDR3 DNA reads TGCGCCAGCAGCCAAGATCTGGCGGGGGCTAATACGCAGTATTTT. This encodes CASSQDLAGANTQYF.

CDR3 sequence (DNA): TGCGCCAGCAGCCAAGTTGTGGGGCAGGGGTATTCACCCCTCCACTTT. Translating it yields CASSQVVGQGYSPLHF. The gene calls are TRBV4-3 and TRBJ1-6; tentatively, D is TRBD1 (6 bases). With 1 base removed from V and 8 bases from J, the gap between germline ends came to 15 bases. The CDR3 sequence is 16 residues long. The germline V gene has CDR1 LGHNA and CDR2 YSLEER.

The chain recombines TRBV9 with TRBJ2-1, with D possibly TRBD1 on 6 matching bases. The V and J ends lost 3 bases and 7 bases respectively, with 20 bases between them. Germline values: CDR1 SGDLS, CDR2 YYNGEE. This CDR3 has 16 amino acids. The CDR3 nucleotides read TGTGCCAGCAGCGCGCACAGGGCGGCCGGGTCTAATGAGCAGTTCTTC. Translation: CASSAHRAAGSNEQFF.

The chain recombines TRBV9 with TRBJ2-1; the match to TRBD2 covers 10 bases. The CDR3 runs 15 residues. Trimming cost V 1 base and J 5 bases; bases outside gene matches: 3. Germline CDR1 reads SGDLS; CDR2 reads YYNGEE. CDR3 residues: CASSVPSGGDNEQFF. For the CDR3, the DNA is TGTGCCAGCAGCGTACCTAGCGGGGGTGACAATGAGCAGTTCTTC.

The V call is TRBV7-8, the J call TRBJ2-2; a possible D gene is TRBD1 (6 bases). Germline V CDR1 and CDR2: SGHVS, FQNEAQ. The CDR3 has 13 residues. V was clipped by 3 bases and J by 8 bases, with 10 bases between them. The CDR3 nucleotides read TGTGCCAGCAGCTTTGACAGGTTGGGGGAGCTGTTTTTT. This translates into CASSFDRLGELFF.